One and the same sample provided the 8 T cell receptor beta chains below, sequenced in a study of control samples from healthy donors and cancer patients. TCRdb's table, derived via immunoSEQ multiplex PCR, lists solely in-frame clones and lacks some. The table lists about 140,000 clones, about nine tenths of them singletons. The sequenced sample was blood. The receptors come from a woman in her thirties in good health.

The chain links TRBV2 to TRBJ2-7; D gene uncertain. The germline CDR1 and CDR2 sequences are SNHLY and FYNNEI. The CDR3 is made up of 11 amino acids. Trimming stripped 7 bases from V and 3 bases from J, with 7 bases between. The CDR3 here is CASIQNYEQYF. The CDR3 nucleotides are TGTGCCAGCATACAAAACTACGAGCAGTACTTC.

The CDR3 sequence: CASSSPSGAGENYGYTF. The CDR3 coding sequence is TGTGCCAGCAGCTCACCCTCGGGGGCAGGCGAGAACTATGGCTACACCTTC. The rearrangement uses TRBV5-4 and TRBJ1-2; the D gene is possibly TRBD1 (6 bases). The germline CDR1 and CDR2 sequences are SGHNT and YYREEE (reference sequence). V was pared by 3 bases and J by 2 bases, with 20 bases between. This CDR3 comprises 17 residues.

The chain links TRBV5-4 to TRBJ1-3, with D unresolved. The ends were cut back, 0 bases at V and 0 bases at J, with 7 bases in the middle. This CDR3 contains 15 residues. Germline lookup yields CDR1 SGHNT and CDR2 YYREEE (reference sequence). The CDR3 DNA reads as TGTGCCAGCAGCTTGGACGCAGGCTCTGGAAACACCATATATTTT. Encoded protein: CASSLDAGSGNTIYF.

The CDR3 DNA follows: TGCAGCGGAGGAGGCTACACCTTC. Translated: CSGGGYTF. V is TRBV29-1 and J is TRBJ1-2; D remains ambiguous. Germline assignment: CDR1 SQVTM and CDR2 ANQGSEA. The V end was cut by 7 bases, the J end by 8 bases, with 5 bases between. The CDR3 extends over 8 amino acids.

The chain couples TRBV7-2 to TRBJ1-2; D is undetermined. The V gene lost 0 bases and the J gene lost 8 bases, with 13 bases spanning the gap. Germline CDR1 is SGHTA and CDR2 is FQGNSA. The CDR3 runs 14 residues. The CDR3 spells CASSLARYGYGYTF. The CDR3 DNA reads as TGTGCCAGCAGCTTAGCCCGCTACGGTTACGGCTACACCTTC.

The chain combines TRBV19 with TRBJ1-4, with TRBD1 identical over 7 bases. The CDR3 extends over 17 amino acids. Germline CDR1 and CDR2: LNHDA and SQIVND (reference sequence). With 5 bases clipped from V and 0 bases from J, the junction kept 9 bases outside the gene matches. The CDR3 sequence: CASSPDRERTTNEKLFF. The CDR3 DNA sequence: TGTGCCAGTAGTCCCGACAGGGAACGGACAACTAATGAAAAACTGTTTTTT. The variable domain in full, with the rest retrieved from reference TRBV19 and TRBJ1-4, is DGGITQSPKYLFRKEGQNVTLSCEQNLNHDAMYWYRQDPGQGLRLIYYSQIVNDFQKGDIAEGYSVSREKKESFPLTVTSAQKNPTAFYLCASSPDRERTTNEKLFFGSGTQLSVL.

The sample holds a few counts of this clone. CDR3 residues: CASSVGISGNTIYF. CDR3 DNA sequence: TGTGCCAGCAGCGTAGGAATCTCTGGAAACACCATATATTTT. The chain carries TRBV9 and TRBJ1-3; D is uncertain. The CDR3 has 14 residues. Germline V gives CDR1 SGDLS, CDR2 YYNGEE. Trimming cost V 0 bases and J 0 bases, with 4 bases left between them.

The count of this clone is one. The chain links TRBV5-1 to TRBJ2-5; weak D call: TRBD1 (5 bases). V lost 0 bases to trimming and J lost 7 bases, with 13 bases between them. The CDR3 has 14 residues. Germline V gene sequence: CDR1 SGHRS, CDR2 YFSETQ. The CDR3 sequence: CASSLDPGWGTQYF. In DNA, the CDR3 is TGCGCCAGCAGCTTGGACCCAGGGTGGGGGACCCAGTACTTC.